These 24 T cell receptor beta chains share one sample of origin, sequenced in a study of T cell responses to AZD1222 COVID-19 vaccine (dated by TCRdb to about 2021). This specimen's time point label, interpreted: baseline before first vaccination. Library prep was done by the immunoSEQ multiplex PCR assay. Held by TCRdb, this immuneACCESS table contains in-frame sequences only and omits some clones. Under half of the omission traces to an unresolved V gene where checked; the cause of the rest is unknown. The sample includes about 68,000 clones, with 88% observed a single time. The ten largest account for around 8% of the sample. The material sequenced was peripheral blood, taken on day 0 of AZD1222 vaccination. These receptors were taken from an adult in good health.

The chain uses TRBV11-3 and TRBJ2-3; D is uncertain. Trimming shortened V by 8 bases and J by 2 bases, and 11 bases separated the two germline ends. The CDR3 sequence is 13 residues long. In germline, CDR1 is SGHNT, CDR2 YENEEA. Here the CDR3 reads CASQPRYTDTQYF. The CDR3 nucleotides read TGTGCCAGCCAGCCACGTTACACAGATACGCAGTATTTT.

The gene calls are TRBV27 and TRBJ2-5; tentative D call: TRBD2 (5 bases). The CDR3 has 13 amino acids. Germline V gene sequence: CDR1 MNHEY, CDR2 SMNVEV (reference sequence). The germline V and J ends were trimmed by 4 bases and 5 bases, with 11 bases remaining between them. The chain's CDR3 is CASSSGPGETQYF. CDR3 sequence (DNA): TGTGCCAGCAGTTCGGGCCCGGGGGAGACCCAGTACTTC.

The CDR3 protein is CSVGGTGVEQFF. The DNA for the CDR3 is TGCAGCGTTGGGGGGACAGGGGTTGAGCAGTTCTTC. The V and J genes are TRBV29-1 and TRBJ2-1, with 10 bases identical to TRBD1. Trimming cost V 4 bases and J 9 bases; bases outside gene matches: 3. The CDR3 has 12 amino acids. Germline V gives CDR1 SQVTM, CDR2 ANQGSEA.

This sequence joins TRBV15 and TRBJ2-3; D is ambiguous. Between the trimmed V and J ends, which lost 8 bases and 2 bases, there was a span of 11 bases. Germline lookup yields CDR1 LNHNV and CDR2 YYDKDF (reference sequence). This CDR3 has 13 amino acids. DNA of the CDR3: TGTGCCACCGAGACCTCTGCCACAGATACGCAGTATTTT. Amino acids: CATETSATDTQYF.

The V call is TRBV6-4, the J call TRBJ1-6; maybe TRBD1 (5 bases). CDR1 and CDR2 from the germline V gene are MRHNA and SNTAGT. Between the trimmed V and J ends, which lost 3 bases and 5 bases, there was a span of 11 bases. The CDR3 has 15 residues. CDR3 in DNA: TGTGCCAGCAGTGAATCAGCAGGGAATAATTCACCCCTCCACTTT. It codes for CASSESAGNNSPLHF.

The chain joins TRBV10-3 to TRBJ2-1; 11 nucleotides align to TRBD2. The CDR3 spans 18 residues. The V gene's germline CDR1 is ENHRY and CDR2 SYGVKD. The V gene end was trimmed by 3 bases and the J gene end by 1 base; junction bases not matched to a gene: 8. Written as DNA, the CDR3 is TGTGCCATCAGTGACAGTACTAGCGGGAGTGGGTCCTACAATGAGCAGTTCTTC. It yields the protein CAISDSTSGSGSYNEQFF.

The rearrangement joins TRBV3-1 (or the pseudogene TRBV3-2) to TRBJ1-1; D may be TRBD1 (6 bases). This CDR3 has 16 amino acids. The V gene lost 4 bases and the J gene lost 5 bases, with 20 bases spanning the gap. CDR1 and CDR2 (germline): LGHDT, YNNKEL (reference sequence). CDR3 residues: CASSRSNDRRGTEAFF. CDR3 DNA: TGTGCCAGCAGCCGATCGAATGACAGGCGTGGGACTGAAGCTTTCTTT.

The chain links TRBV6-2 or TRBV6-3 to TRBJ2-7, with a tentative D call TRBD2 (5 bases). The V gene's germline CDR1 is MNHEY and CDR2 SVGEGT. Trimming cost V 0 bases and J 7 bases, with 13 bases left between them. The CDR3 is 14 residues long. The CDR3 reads CASSYSDAGGEQYF. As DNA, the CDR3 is TGTGCCAGCAGTTACTCCGACGCCGGCGGGGAGCAGTACTTC.

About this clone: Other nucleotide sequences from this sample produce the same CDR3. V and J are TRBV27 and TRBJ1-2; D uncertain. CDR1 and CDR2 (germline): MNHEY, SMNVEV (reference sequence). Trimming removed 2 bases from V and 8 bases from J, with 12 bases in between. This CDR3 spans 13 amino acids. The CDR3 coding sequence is TGTGCCAGCAGTTTAGCGGGTGGAAGGGGCTACACCTTC. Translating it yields CASSLAGGRGYTF.

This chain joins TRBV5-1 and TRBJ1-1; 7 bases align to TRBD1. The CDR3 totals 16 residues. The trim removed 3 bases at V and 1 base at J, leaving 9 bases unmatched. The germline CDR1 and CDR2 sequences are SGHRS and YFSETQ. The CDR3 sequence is CASSWDRQGTNTEAFF. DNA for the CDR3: TGCGCCAGCAGCTGGGACCGACAGGGAACGAACACTGAAGCTTTCTTT.

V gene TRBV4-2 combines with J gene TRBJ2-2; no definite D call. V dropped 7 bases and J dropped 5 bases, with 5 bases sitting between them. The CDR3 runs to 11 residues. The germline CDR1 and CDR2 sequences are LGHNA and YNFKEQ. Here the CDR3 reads CASTSTGELFF. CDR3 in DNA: TGTGCCAGCACCTCAACCGGGGAGCTGTTTTTT.

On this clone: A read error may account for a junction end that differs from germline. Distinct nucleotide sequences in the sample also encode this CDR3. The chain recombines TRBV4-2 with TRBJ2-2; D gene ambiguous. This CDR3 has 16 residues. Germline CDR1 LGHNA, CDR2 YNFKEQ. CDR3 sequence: CASSHTARRNTGELFF. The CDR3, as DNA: TGTGCCAGTAGCCATACGGCACGGAGAAACACCGGGGAGCTGTTTTTT.

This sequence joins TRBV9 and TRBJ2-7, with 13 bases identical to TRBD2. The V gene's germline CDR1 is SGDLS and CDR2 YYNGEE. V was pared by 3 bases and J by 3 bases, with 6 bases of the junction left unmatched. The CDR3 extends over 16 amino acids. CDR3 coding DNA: TGTGCCAGCAGCGGAGGACTAGCGGGAGTTGGCTACGAGCAGTACTTC. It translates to CASSGGLAGVGYEQYF.

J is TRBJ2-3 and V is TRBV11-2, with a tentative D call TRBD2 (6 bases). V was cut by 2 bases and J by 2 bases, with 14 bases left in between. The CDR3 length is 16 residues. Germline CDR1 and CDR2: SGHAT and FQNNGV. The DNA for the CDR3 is TGTGCCAGCAGCTTATTTGGGGGAGGCCCCACAGATACGCAGTATTTT. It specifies CASSLFGGGPTDTQYF. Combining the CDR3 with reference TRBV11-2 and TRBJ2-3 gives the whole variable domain EAGVAQSPRYKIIEKRQSVAFWCNPISGHATLYWYQQILGQGPKLLIQFQNNGVVDDSQLPKDRFSAERLKGVDSTLKIQPAKLEDSAVYLCASSLFGGGPTDTQYFGPGTRLTVL.

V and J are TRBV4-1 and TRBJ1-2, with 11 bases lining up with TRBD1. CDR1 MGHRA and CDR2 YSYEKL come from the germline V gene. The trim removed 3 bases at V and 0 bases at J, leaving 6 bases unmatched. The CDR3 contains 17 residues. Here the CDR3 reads CASSQRDRGGANYGYTF. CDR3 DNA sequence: TGCGCCAGCAGCCAGAGGGACAGGGGGGGGGCTAACTATGGCTACACCTTC.

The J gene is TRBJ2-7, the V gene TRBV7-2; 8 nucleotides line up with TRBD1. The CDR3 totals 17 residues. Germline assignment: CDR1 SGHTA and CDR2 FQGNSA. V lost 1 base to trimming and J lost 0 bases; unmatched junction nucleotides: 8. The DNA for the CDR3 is TGTGCCAGCAGCTTAGGGGGGCCCGGACAGGGCTCCTACGAGCAGTACTTC. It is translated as CASSLGGPGQGSYEQYF.

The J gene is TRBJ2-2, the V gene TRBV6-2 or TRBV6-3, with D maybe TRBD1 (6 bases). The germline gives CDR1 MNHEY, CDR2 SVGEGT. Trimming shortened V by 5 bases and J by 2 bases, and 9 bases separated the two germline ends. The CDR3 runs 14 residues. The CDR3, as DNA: TGTGCCAGCAGTGGGACACTTAACACCGGGGAGCTGTTTTTT. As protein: CASSGTLNTGELFF.

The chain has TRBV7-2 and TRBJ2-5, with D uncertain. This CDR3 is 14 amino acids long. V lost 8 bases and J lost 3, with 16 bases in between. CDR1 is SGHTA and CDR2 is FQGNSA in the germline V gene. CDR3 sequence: CASSSRLREETQYF. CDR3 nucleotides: TGTGCCAGCTCATCTCGGCTGCGAGAAGAGACCCAGTACTTC.

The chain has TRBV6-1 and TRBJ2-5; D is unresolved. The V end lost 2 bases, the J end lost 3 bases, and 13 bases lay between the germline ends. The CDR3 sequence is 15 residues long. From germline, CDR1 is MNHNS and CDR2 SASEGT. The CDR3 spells CASSEWAGRKETQYF. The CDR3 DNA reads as TGTGCCAGCAGTGAATGGGCAGGACGAAAAGAGACCCAGTACTTC.

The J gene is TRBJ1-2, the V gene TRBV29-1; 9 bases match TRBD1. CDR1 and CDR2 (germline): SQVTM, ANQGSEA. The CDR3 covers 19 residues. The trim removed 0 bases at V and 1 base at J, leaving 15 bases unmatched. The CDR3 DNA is TGCAGCGTTGAAGATCTGAGTGTGGGGACAGGGCCCGTTAACTATGGCTACACCTTC. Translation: CSVEDLSVGTGPVNYGYTF.

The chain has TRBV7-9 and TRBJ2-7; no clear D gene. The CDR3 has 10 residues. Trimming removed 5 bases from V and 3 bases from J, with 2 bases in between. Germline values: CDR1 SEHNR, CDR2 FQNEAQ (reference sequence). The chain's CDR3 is CASSNYEQYF. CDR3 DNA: TGTGCCAGCAGCAACTACGAGCAGTACTTC. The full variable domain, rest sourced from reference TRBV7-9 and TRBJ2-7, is DTGVSQNPRHKITKRGQNVTFRCDPISEHNRLYWYRQTLGQGPEFLTYFQNEAQLEKSRLLSDRFSAERPKGSFSTLEIQRTEQGDSAMYLCASSNYEQYFGPGTRLTVT.

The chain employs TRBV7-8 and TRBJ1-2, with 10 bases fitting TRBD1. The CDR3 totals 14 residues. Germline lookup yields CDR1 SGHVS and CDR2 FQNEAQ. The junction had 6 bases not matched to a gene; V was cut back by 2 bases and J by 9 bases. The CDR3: CASSLLDRGYRYTF. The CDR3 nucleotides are TGTGCCAGCAGCTTACTGGACAGGGGGTATCGCTACACCTTC.

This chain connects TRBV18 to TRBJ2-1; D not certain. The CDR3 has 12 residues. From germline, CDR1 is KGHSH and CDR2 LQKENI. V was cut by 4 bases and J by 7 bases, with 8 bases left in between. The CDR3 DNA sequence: TGTGCCAGCTCACAGGACGTGAATGAGCAGTTCTTC. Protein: CASSQDVNEQFF. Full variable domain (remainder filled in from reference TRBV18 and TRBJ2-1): NAGVMQNPRHLVRRRGQEARLRCSPMKGHSHVYWYRQLPEEGLKFMVYLQKENIIDESGMPKERFSAEFPKEGPSILRIQQVVRGDSAAYFCASSQDVNEQFFGPGTRLTVL.

This chain's CDR3 is CASSQVGGAGTEAFF. The CDR3, as DNA: TGTGCCAGCAGCCAAGTTGGGGGGGCTGGCACTGAAGCTTTCTTT. The chain is built from TRBV3-1 (or the pseudogene TRBV3-2) and TRBJ1-1; D is possibly TRBD1 (6 bases). The V and J ends lost 1 base and 4 bases respectively, with 13 bases between them. The CDR3 runs 15 residues. CDR1 LGHDT and CDR2 YNNKEL come from the germline V gene (reference sequence).